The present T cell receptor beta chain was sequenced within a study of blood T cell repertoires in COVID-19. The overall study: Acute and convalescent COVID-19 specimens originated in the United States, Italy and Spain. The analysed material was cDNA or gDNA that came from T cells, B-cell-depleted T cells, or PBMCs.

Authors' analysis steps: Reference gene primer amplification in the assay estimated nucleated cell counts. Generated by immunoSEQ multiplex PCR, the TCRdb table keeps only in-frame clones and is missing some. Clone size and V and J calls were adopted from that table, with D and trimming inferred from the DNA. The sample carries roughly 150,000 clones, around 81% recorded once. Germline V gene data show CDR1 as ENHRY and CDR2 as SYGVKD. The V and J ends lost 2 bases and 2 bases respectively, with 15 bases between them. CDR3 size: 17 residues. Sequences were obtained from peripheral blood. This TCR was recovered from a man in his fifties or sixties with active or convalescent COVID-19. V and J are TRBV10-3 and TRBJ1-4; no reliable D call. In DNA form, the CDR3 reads TGTGCCATCAGTGAGCTTGGTGCGAGCCGGACTAATGAAAAACTGTTTTTT. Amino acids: CAISELGASRTNEKLFF.